The 22 T cell receptor beta chains given below trace back to one sample, sequenced in a study of cytomegalovirus exposure and HLA in healthy donors. The PCR employed 60 Vbeta primers together with 13 Jbeta primers. Assay: immunoSEQ multiplex PCR; the TCRdb copy retains only in-frame clones and omits some. The table has 150,000 to 200,000 clones, 70% to 80% seen once. Sequenced material: PBMCs. These receptors were obtained from a woman aged 45-65 years in good health and CMV-seronegative.

The V and J genes are TRBV28 and TRBJ2-7, with 7 bases matching TRBD1. Germline V lookup: CDR1 MDHEN, CDR2 SYDVKM. CDR3 length: 15 amino acids. The junction had 8 bases not matched to a gene; V was cut back by 6 bases and J by 0 bases. The CDR3 reads CASRNPGQSSYEQYF. The DNA for the CDR3 is TGTGCCAGCAGGAATCCGGGACAGAGCTCCTACGAGCAGTACTTC.

Note on this clone: An end of the junction differs from the germline gene, which may be a read error. Other DNA sequences of this sample code for an identical CDR3. CDR3 sequence reads: CSVEEGADRGQFGYTF. The DNA for the CDR3 is TGCAGCGTCGAAGAGGGAGCGGACAGGGGGCAGTTTGGCTACACCTTC. The chain combines TRBV29-1 with TRBJ1-2; 11 nucleotides agree with TRBD1. The CDR3 is made up of 16 amino acids. The germline V gene has CDR1 SQVTM and CDR2 ANQGSEA.

This chain connects TRBV11-2 to TRBJ2-1; D call uncertain. The V gene lost 0 bases and the J gene lost 1 base, with 4 bases spanning the gap. This CDR3 has 14 amino acids. Germline CDR1 reads SGHAT; CDR2 reads FQNNGV. The CDR3: CASSLERSYNEQFF. CDR3 DNA: TGTGCCAGCAGCTTAGAGAGGTCCTACAATGAGCAGTTCTTC. Full variable domain (remainder filled in from reference TRBV11-2 and TRBJ2-1): EAGVAQSPRYKIIEKRQSVAFWCNPISGHATLYWYQQILGQGPKLLIQFQNNGVVDDSQLPKDRFSAERLKGVDSTLKIQPAKLEDSAVYLCASSLERSYNEQFFGPGTRLTVL.

This clone was recorded once. The V call is TRBV7-2, the J call TRBJ1-5; 8 nucleotides align to TRBD1. Unmatched junction bases numbered 6, after V lost 5 bases and J lost 6 bases. This CDR3 has 14 amino acids. CDR1 and CDR2 (germline): SGHTA, FQGNSA. The CDR3 sequence: CASSPDRGSQPQHF. CDR3 DNA sequence: TGTGCCAGCAGCCCCGACAGGGGTAGTCAGCCCCAGCATTTT.

This chain uses TRBV19 with TRBJ2-1; possible D gene TRBD2, 5 bases. Germline V gene data show CDR1 as LNHDA and CDR2 as SQIVND (reference sequence). The CDR3 has 14 amino acids. The V end lost 3 bases, the J end lost 4 bases, and 10 bases lay between the germline ends. CDR3 region: CASSMTGSYNEQFF. In DNA, the CDR3 is TGTGCCAGTAGTATGACTGGGAGTTACAATGAGCAGTTCTTC.

V usage is TRBV27 and J usage is TRBJ2-5; D gene uncertain. Judging by the DNA end, TRBJ2-7 fits better; the J call may be wrong. Germline assignment: CDR1 MNHEY and CDR2 SMNVEV (reference sequence). The CDR3 totals 14 residues. Here the CDR3 reads CASSSQIPPYEQYF. The CDR3 DNA sequence: TGTGCCAGCAGCTCACAGATACCCCCCTACGAGCAGTACTTC.

The rearrangement uses TRBV7-2 and TRBJ1-1, with D maybe TRBD1 (5 bases). V shed 5 bases and J shed 12 bases, with 19 bases lying between them. CDR3 length: 13 amino acids. Germline V gives CDR1 SGHTA, CDR2 FQGNSA. The CDR3 protein is CASSPGRTPLTFF. CDR3 DNA sequence: TGTGCCAGCAGCCCCGGTCGGACACCACTGACTTTCTTT.

Remarks on this clone: Different DNA sequences within this sample yield the same CDR3. This chain joins TRBV18 and TRBJ1-1; 7 bases are a match to TRBD1. Per germline, CDR1 KGHSH and CDR2 LQKENI. The CDR3 is made up of 14 amino acids. With 3 bases clipped from V and 1 base from J, the junction kept 2 bases outside the gene matches. CDR3 sequence reads: CASSPQGGNTEAFF. The CDR3 nucleotides read TGTGCCAGCTCACCCCAGGGGGGGAACACTGAAGCTTTCTTT.

This chain uses TRBV4-3 with TRBJ2-1, with TRBD2 identical over 9 bases. The V gene's germline CDR1 is LGHNA and CDR2 YSLEER. This CDR3 comprises 18 residues. J lost 5 bases, V lost 2 bases, and 13 bases had no gene match. The CDR3 DNA reads as TGCGCCAGCAGCCAATTCCCTCCGGGGGGACTAGCAAACAATGAGCAGTTCTTC. Translating gives CASSQFPPGGLANNEQFF.

V and J are TRBV29-1 and TRBJ2-7; weak D call: TRBD1 (6 bases). CDR1 and CDR2 from the germline V gene are SQVTM and ANQGSEA. Between the trimmed V and J ends, which lost 3 bases and 1 base, there was a span of 7 bases. The CDR3 loop spans 12 amino acids. The CDR3 loop is CSVEGASYEQYF. CDR3 nucleotide sequence: TGCAGCGTTGAGGGGGCATCCTACGAGCAGTACTTC.

This chain joins TRBV19 and TRBJ2-3; D is undetermined. The CDR3 is 13 amino acids. V lost 1 base to trimming and J lost 5 bases, with 7 bases between them. Germline CDR1 LNHDA, CDR2 SQIVND (reference sequence). CDR3 bases: TGTGCCAGTAGTATAGTCCCCCGAGATACGCAGTATTTT. It specifies CASSIVPRDTQYF.

The rearrangement links TRBV2 to TRBJ2-7; TRBD1 aligns across 9 bases. Germline CDR1 and CDR2: SNHLY and FYNNEI. V was clipped by 8 bases and J by 3 bases; unmatched bases: 8. The length of the CDR3 is 14 residues. The CDR3 bases are TGTGCCAGCTGCCGGGACAGGGTCAGCTACGAGCAGTACTTC. This gives the protein CASCRDRVSYEQYF.

This chain links TRBV28 with TRBJ1-6, with 8 bases identical to TRBD1. Germline V CDR1 and CDR2: MDHEN, SYDVKM. The trim removed 6 bases at V and 5 bases at J, leaving 3 bases unmatched. The CDR3 length is 14 residues. CDR3 in DNA: TGTGCCAGCAGCACAGGGGGAGATAATTCACCCCTCCACTTT. This sequence encodes CASSTGGDNSPLHF. Complete variable domain (other parts from reference TRBV28 and TRBJ1-6): DVKVTQSSRYLVKRTGEKVFLECVQDMDHENMFWYRQDPGLGLRLIYFSYDVKMKEKGDIPEGYSVSREKKERFSLILESASTNQTSMYLCASSTGGDNSPLHFGNGTRLTVT.

This clone was counted only a few times. CDR3 nucleotide sequence: TGCGCCAGCAGCCAAGAAGATGGGGGACTAGCACACAATGAGCAGTTCTTC. Translated: CASSQEDGGLAHNEQFF. The V and J genes are TRBV4-1 and TRBJ2-1, with 9 nucleotides matching TRBD2. Unmatched junction bases numbered 8, after V lost 0 bases and J lost 5 bases. This CDR3 comprises 17 residues. Germline V gene lookup returns CDR1 MGHRA and CDR2 YSYEKL.

This clone was picked up one time. The rearrangement links TRBV7-8 to TRBJ1-1; D is unclear. Per germline, CDR1 SGHVS and CDR2 FQNEAQ. V dropped 4 bases and J dropped 0 bases, with 12 bases sitting between them. CDR3 size: 15 residues. This CDR3 reads CASSSRRLLNTEAFF. The CDR3, as DNA: TGTGCCAGCAGCTCCAGGCGTTTACTGAACACTGAAGCTTTCTTT.

V gene TRBV28 combines with J gene TRBJ1-2; D gene ambiguous. The V and J ends lost 8 bases and 4 bases respectively, with 11 bases between them. The CDR3 contains 12 residues. Germline V CDR1 and CDR2: MDHEN, SYDVKM. The CDR3 reads CASRSGSYGYTF. Written as DNA, the CDR3 is TGTGCCAGCCGCTCGGGTTCCTATGGCTACACCTTC.

The chain combines TRBV7-2 with TRBJ2-7; TRBD1 matches 7 bases. Germline CDR1 reads SGHTA; CDR2 reads FQGNSA. The CDR3 contains 15 residues. V dropped 5 bases and J dropped 5; count of bases not matched to a gene: 12. CDR3 sequence (DNA): TGTGCCAGCAGCATTACCGGGACAGCCGACCACGAGCAGTACTTC. It specifies CASSITGTADHEQYF.

A single count supports this clone. The CDR3 bases are TGTGCCAGTAGTTGGCGGGACGGACTCTATGGCTACACCTTC. Amino acids: CASSWRDGLYGYTF. This sequence joins TRBV19 and TRBJ1-2, with D possibly being TRBD1 (5 bases). Trimming removed 5 bases from V and 4 bases from J, with 14 bases in between. CDR1 LNHDA and CDR2 SQIVND come from the germline V gene (reference sequence). This CDR3 has 14 amino acids. The full variable domain, completed using reference TRBV19 and TRBJ1-2, is DGGITQSPKYLFRKEGQNVTLSCEQNLNHDAMYWYRQDPGQGLRLIYYSQIVNDFQKGDIAEGYSVSREKKESFPLTVTSAQKNPTAFYLCASSWRDGLYGYTFGSGTRLTVV.

This sequence joins TRBV19 and TRBJ2-2; D possibly corresponds to TRBD1 (6 bases). CDR1 and CDR2 (germline): LNHDA, SQIVND (reference sequence). This CDR3 has 14 amino acids. V lost 3 bases to trimming and J lost 3 bases, with 8 bases between them. For the CDR3, the DNA is TGTGCCAGTAGTATTACAGGGCACACCGGGGAGCTGTTTTTT. Encoded protein: CASSITGHTGELFF.

The chain recombines TRBV27 with TRBJ1-2; the match to TRBD1 covers 8 bases. J was trimmed by 13 bases and V by 0 bases; bases with no gene match: 7. Germline V gene lookup returns CDR1 MNHEY and CDR2 SMNVEV (reference sequence). The CDR3 loop spans 13 amino acids. This CDR3 reads CASSLSAGGASTF. The CDR3 region has the DNA TGTGCCAGCAGTTTATCGGCAGGGGGCGCGTCCACCTTC.

The chain recombines TRBV29-1 with TRBJ1-1; maybe TRBD1 (6 bases). Trimming shortened V by 4 bases and J by 2 bases, and 11 bases separated the two germline ends. Germline-derived CDR1 and CDR2 are SQVTM and ANQGSEA. CDR3 size: 13 residues. The CDR3 nucleotides are TGCAGCGTTGGGGGAGGGGGAAACACTGAAGCTTTCTTT. This codes for CSVGGGGNTEAFF.

The chain combines TRBV7-3 with TRBJ2-1; 8 nucleotides align to TRBD2. CDR1 SGHTA and CDR2 FQGTGA come from the germline V gene. V lost 2 bases to trimming and J lost 1 base; unmatched junction nucleotides: 1. This CDR3 has 15 residues. The CDR3 loop is CASSLVAGSYNEQFF. CDR3 in DNA: TGTGCCAGCAGCTTAGTAGCGGGGTCCTACAATGAGCAGTTCTTC.